This T cell receptor (beta chain) was identified during a study of blood T cell repertoires in COVID-19. Study overall: COVID-19 samples from acute and convalescent phases originated in the United States, Italy and Spain. T cells, B-cell-depleted T cells, or PBMCs provided the cDNA or gDNA that served as material.

A remark on this clone: One end of the junction does not line up with germline, which may come from a read error.

CDR3 size: 11 residues. Germline V lookup: CDR1 WNHNN, CDR2 SYGVQD (reference sequence). In the authors' methods: Nucleated cell number was recorded as an estimate derived from reference gene primer amplification. TCRdb keeps only in-frame clones here, not all; method: immunoSEQ multiplex PCR. V, J and clone size are those of that table, while D and trimming were read from the DNA. The sample contains about 280,000 clones, approximately 84% of which appear only once. The chain has TRBV10-1 and TRBJ1-2; D is perhaps TRBD1 (5 bases). Sequencing was performed on peripheral blood. The sequence was obtained from a woman aged 25 to 39 who had recovered from COVID-19. The CDR3 sequence: CAPSEESGTSF. Here the CDR3 DNA reads TGCGCCCCCAGTGAGGAGTCGGGGACTTCCTTC.